The sequence of this T cell receptor (beta chain) was determined in a study of molecular identifiers for immune sequencing clone quantification. Study summary: In replicates, RNA taken from roughly 20,000 or 100,000 naive CD8 cells was divided five ways, and four portions underwent sequencing.

This CDR3 is 15 amino acids long. V lost 1 base to trimming and J lost 12 bases; unmatched junction nucleotides: 10. Germline CDR1 and CDR2: SGHTA and FQGNSA. This clonotype was counted a few times. Its matching antigen is unknown. Findings and caveats of the study: Single-cell amounts of spiked Jurkat TCR RNA were reportedly detectable among approximately 1 million naive cells. Identical barcode-sharing TCR molecules could lead to underestimated sizes for highly expanded clones.

Bulk libraries came from a prior protocol with listed TCR primers. TCRdb independently ran MiXCR on the PCR reads; one entry per CDR3 protein. The sample consists of some 580,000 distinct CDR3 sequences, less than 30% of them appearing once. This receptor was taken from a human donor in good health. Some libraries in this study had Jurkat cell RNA spiked in. Sequences were obtained from naive CD8+ T cells from blood, with Jurkat cell RNA spiked in. Sample subset: FACS-sorted CD8+CD4-CCR7+CD45RA+ naive T cells. This sequence joins TRBV7-2 and TRBJ2-1, with 9 bases lining up with TRBD1. The chain's CDR3 is CASSLGGDRVKGQFF. In DNA form, the CDR3 reads TGTGCCAGCAGCTTAGGGGGGGACAGGGTTAAGGGGCAGTTCTTC. Complete variable domain (other parts from reference TRBV7-2 and TRBJ2-1): GAGVSQSPSNKVTEKGKDVELRCDPISGHTALYWYRQSLGQGLEFLIYFQGNSAPDKSGLPSDRFSAERTGGSVSTLTIQRTQQEDSAVYLCASSLGGDRVKGQFFGPGTRLTVL.